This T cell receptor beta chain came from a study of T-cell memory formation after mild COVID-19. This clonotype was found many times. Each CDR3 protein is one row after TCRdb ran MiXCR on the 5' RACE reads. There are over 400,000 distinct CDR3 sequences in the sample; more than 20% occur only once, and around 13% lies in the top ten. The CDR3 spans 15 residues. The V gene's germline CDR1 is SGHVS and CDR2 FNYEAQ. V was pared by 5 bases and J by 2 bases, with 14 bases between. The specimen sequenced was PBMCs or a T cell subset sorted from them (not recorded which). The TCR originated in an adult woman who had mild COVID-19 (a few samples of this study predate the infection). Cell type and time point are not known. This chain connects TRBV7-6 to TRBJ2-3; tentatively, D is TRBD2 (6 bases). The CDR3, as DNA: TGTGCCAGCAGCCAAGCGGGTTTTCACACAGATACGCAGTATTTT. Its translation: CASSQAGFHTDTQYF.